This T cell receptor beta chain derives from a study of T cells after posttransplantation cyclophosphamide. General study results and limits: TRB overlap between skin or GI tissue T cells and blood was limited.

In this sample, this clone turned up many times. What it binds is not known. This related bone marrow graft donor gave peripheral blood on the day of marrow donation. Generated by immunoSEQ multiplex PCR, the TCRdb table keeps only in-frame clones and is missing some. The data show over 35,000 clones, with none appearing a single time. This sequence originates from a man between 40 and 49 years old in good health, CMV-negative, and a related stem cell transplant donor. Material for sequencing was PBMCs.

CDR3 in DNA: TGTGCCATCAGTGCGAGCCAGCGGGGGGGCACGGGTACGCAGTATTTT. Its protein product is CAISASQRGGTGTQYF. This chain connects TRBV10-3 to TRBJ2-3; TRBD2 matches at 10 bases. Germline V gene sequence: CDR1 ENHRY, CDR2 SYGVKD. The V and J ends lost 4 bases and 8 bases, in that order; junction bases with no gene match: 12. This CDR3 has 16 amino acids.